This T cell receptor (beta chain) comes out of a study of cytomegalovirus exposure and HLA in healthy donors. Whole-study results and caveats: Researchers counted approximately 160 TCR beta chains as cytomegalovirus-associated. Data from an earlier analysis indicated that most TCR beta V segments were productive either about 87% or about 30% of the time. Reportedly, cytomegalovirus status was diagnosed with high sensitivity and specificity.

PCR used 60 Vbeta primers and 13 Jbeta primers. Clones were read by immunoSEQ multiplex PCR, and TCRdb kept only the in-frame ones, dropping some. The table records around 180,000 clones, 85% of them present only once. V was shortened by 6 bases and J by 7 bases, with 10 bases between the two germline ends. The CDR3 extends over 12 amino acids. Germline CDR1 is LNHDA and CDR2 is SQIVND (reference sequence). As for this clone: The antigen is unknown.

Sequencing was performed on PBMCs. The receptor comes from a boy aged 2 to 9 in good health and CMV-seronegative. J is TRBJ1-5 and V is TRBV19, with D unresolved. The CDR3 region is CASSPGGQPQHF. DNA of the CDR3: TGTGCCAGTAGCCCAGGCGGGCAGCCCCAGCATTTT.